This TCR beta chain is from a study of siplizumab effects on memory and regulatory T cells. Each sample yielded about 9.9 x 10^4 assayed TCR templates. Data came from immunoSEQ multiplex PCR; TCRdb stores just in-frame clones and leaves some out. The data hold approximately 100,000 clones, with approximately 91% observed a single time. Study-level points and caveats: The study found that mappable alloreactive CD4+ clones averaged 68.8% Treg-derived with siplizumab and approximately 28% in controls. Naive or memory phenotype was unassignable for roughly 80-95% of proliferating CD4+ or CD8+ clones.

The V end was cut by 1 base, the J end by 2 bases, with 5 bases between. This CDR3 comprises 13 residues. Germline CDR1 reads LNHDA; CDR2 reads SQIVND (reference sequence). A word on this clone: Antigen unknown. The sample carries other DNA sequences with the same CDR3.

The material sequenced was CD4+ T cells sorted from blood. The clonotype was recovered from a human donor in good health. Some clones in this sample may be carry-over from other donors' samples. The J gene is TRBJ1-2, the V gene TRBV19; D call uncertain. The CDR3 DNA reads TGTGCCAGTAGTATAGGGTTAAACTATGGCTACACCTTC. Its protein is CASSIGLNYGYTF.